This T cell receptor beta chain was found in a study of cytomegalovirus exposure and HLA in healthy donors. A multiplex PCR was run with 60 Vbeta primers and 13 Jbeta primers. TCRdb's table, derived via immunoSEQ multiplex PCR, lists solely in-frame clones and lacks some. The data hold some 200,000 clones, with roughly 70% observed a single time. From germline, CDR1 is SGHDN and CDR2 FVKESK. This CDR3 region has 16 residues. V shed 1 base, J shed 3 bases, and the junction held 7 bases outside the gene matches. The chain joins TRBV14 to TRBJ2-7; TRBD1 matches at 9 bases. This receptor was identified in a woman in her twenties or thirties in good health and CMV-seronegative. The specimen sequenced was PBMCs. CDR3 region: CASSQGSGQGSYEQYF. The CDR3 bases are TGTGCCAGCAGCCAAGGGTCAGGACAGGGGAGCTACGAGCAGTACTTC.